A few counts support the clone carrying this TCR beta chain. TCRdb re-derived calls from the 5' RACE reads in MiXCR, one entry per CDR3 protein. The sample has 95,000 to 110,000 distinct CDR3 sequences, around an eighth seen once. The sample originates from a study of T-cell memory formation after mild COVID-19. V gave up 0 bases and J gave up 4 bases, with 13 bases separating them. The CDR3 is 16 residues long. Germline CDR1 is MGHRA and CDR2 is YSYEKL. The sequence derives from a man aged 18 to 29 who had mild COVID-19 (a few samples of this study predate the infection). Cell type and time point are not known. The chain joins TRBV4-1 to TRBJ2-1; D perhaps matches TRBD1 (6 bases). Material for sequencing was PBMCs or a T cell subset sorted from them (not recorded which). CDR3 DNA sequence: TGCGCCAGCAGCCAAGAGGTGGGGGCCGTTTACAATGAGCAGTTCTTC. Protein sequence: CASSQEVGAVYNEQFF.